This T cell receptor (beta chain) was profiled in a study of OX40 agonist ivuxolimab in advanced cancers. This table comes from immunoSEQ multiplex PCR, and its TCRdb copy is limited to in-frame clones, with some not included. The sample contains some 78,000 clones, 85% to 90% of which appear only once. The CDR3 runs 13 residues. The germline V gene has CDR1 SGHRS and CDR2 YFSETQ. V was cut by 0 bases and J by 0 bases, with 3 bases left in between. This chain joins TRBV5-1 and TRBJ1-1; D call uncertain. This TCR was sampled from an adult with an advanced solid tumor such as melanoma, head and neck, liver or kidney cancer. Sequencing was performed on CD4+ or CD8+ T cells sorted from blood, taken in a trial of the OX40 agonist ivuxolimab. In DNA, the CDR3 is TGCGCCAGCAGCTTGGGAGTGAACACTGAAGCTTTCTTT. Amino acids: CASSLGVNTEAFF.